This TCR beta chain was identified in a study of T cell repertoires in cytomegalovirus infection (dated by TCRdb to the late 2010s). Study-level background: Alongside well-studied HLA-B-restricted epitopes, the peptide stimulations were aimed at recently identified HLA-C-restricted CMV epitopes, whose presentation resists viral immunomodulation. The HLA type of each donor mattered for the analysis, because public TCR beta signatures pointed to carriage of CMV infection along with the matching HLA type. Results the study describes overall, beyond this receptor: The ex vivo response was dominated by HLA-C-restricted CMV-specific TCR beta clonotypes, and the single most frequent clonotype in two of eight donors was supplied by these HLA-C-restricted clonotypes. Cumulative frequency of public TCR beta family members discriminated carriers of CMV infection plus the relevant HLA type in this cohort and an independent approximately 350-donor cohort.

Taken with the paper, the label for treatment or condition translates to: in vitro stimulation with specific CMV peptide epitopes to enrich CMV-specific T cells. This clonotype appeared a few times. This clone's antigen is unknown. Nothing much larger sits one base from this clone, and base qualities are not available. Sequenced on an Illumina HiSeq 1500. TCRdb reanalyzed the raw reads on its own, using fastp at Q25 for trimming and MiXCR for clone calling, and kept in-frame beta chains. Rows with one shared CDR3 protein collapse into an entry with the most common genes and DNA. The sample table records around 200,000 distinct CDR3 sequences; 38% of these occur just once. Of the sample, over 45% is held by the ten largest clones. CDR1 and CDR2, per the germline V gene (reference sequence), are SEHNR and FQNEAQ. The CDR3, cysteine through phenylalanine, is 15 amino acids long. The only DNA kept is the CDR3, 45 bases in frame from the first base. Trimming leaves V shorter by 5 bases and J shorter by 3 bases, with the junction holding 4 bases beyond the gene matches.

The specimen comprised CD8+ T cells from cultured PBMCs, sampled from culture after CMV antigen stimulation. This TCR came from a human donor in good health (CMV status not recorded). Some clones in this sample may be carry-over from other donors' samples. The V and J genes are TRBV7-9 and TRBJ2-1; 10 bases in the junction line up with TRBD2. The bases are TGTGCCAGCAGCCCTAGCGGGAGACTCTACAATGAGCAGTTCTTC. Translated, it reads CASSPSGRLYNEQFF.